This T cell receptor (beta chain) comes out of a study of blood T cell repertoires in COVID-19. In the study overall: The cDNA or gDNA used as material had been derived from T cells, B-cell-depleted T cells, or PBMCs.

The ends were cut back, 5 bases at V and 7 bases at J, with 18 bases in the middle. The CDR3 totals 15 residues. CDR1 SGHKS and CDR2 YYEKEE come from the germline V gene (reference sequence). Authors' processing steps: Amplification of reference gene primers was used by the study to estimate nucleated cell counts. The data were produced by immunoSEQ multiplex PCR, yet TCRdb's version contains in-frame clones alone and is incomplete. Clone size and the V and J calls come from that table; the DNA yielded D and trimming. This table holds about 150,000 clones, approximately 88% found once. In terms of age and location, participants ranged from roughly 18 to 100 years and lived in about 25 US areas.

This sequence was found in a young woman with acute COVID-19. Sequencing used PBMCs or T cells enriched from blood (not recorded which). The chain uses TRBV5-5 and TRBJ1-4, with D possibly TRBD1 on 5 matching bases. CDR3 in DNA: TGTGCCAGCAGTTATGAACAGGCGTCGAGTGAAAAACTGTTTTTT. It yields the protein CASSYEQASSEKLFF.